The subject of this entry is one T cell receptor beta chain. This entry belongs to a study of blood T cell repertoires in COVID-19. This table comes from immunoSEQ multiplex PCR, and its TCRdb copy is limited to in-frame clones, with some not included. The table lists 180,000 or so clones, around 80% of them singletons. The CDR3 covers 12 residues. Germline loops: CDR1 MGHDK, CDR2 SYGVNS. Trimming shortened V by 7 bases and J by 5 bases, and 12 bases separated the two germline ends. V and J are TRBV25-1 and TRBJ2-7, with TRBD1 as a possible D gene (5 bases). Sequencing was carried out using peripheral blood. The source is a woman in her thirties or forties with COVID-19, enrolled during active disease. This chain's CDR3 is CASNRLHDEQYF. In nucleotides, the CDR3 is TGTGCCAGCAACAGGTTACACGACGAGCAGTACTTC.